The rows below give T cell receptor beta chains drawn from one sample of a study of neoadjuvant anti-PD-1 for oral cavity cancer. Repertoires were generated with immunoSEQ multiplex PCR, while TCRdb's copy carries only in-frame clones and drops some. The sample has roughly 10,000 clones, about 50% seen once. The material was tumor tissue, obtained before nivolumab (anti-PD-1) treatment. The receptors shown here come from a person aged 35-79 years with oral cavity squamous cell carcinoma. Each CDR3 is given with its conserved first and last residue. Fields, in order: CDR3 length, J gene, V gene, clone size, D gene, CDR3 protein, CDR3 DNA. D genes are given only for firm matches. Clone size is not always given. Where it is, it says once, few, many or a class for expanded clones.

14 TRBJ2-7 TRBV28 - TRBD2 CASRPGGGTYEQYF TGTGCCAGCAGGCCTGGGGGGGGGACCTACGAGCAGTACTTC
13 TRBJ1-1 TRBV19 - - CASITNRASEAFF TGTGCCAGTATCACGAACCGGGCCTCTGAAGCTTTCTTT
15 TRBJ2-5 TRBV5-1 medium-sized TRBD2 CASSLLAGGPETQYF TGCGCCAGCAGCTTGTTAGCGGGGGGGCCGGAGACCCAGTACTTC
15 TRBJ2-3 TRBV7-9 few - CASSFGGLGTDTQYF TGTGCCAGCAGCTTCGGGGGGCTGGGCACCGATACGCAGTATTTT
18 TRBJ1-6 TRBV4-3 - - CASSPTRPGGSYNSPLHF TGCGCCAGCAGCCCCACACGGCCTGGTGGCTCCTATAATTCACCCCTCCACTTT
14 TRBJ2-1 TRBV7-6 few TRBD2 CASSFGGDLNEQFF TGTGCCAGCAGCTTCGGGGGGGATCTCAATGAGCAGTTCTTC
15 TRBJ2-1 TRBV9 - TRBD2 CASSVTAGGAYEQFF TGTGCCAGCAGCGTCACAGCGGGGGGGGCGTATGAGCAGTTCTTC
15 TRBJ2-7 TRBV6-6 - - CASSYSRWGAYEQYF TGTGCCAGCAGTTACTCAAGGTGGGGGGCGTACGAGCAGTACTTC
16 TRBJ1-2 TRBV7-2 few TRBD1 CASSLDVAQGGYGYTF TGTGCCAGCAGCTTAGACGTAGCGCAGGGGGGTTATGGCTACACCTTC
15 TRBJ1-6 TRBV28 - - CASSLEFSYNSPLHF TGTGCCAGCAGTTTAGAGTTCTCCTATAATTCACCCCTCCACTTT
15 TRBJ1-2 TRBV5-1 - - CASSPSLGGVEGYTF TGCGCCAGCAGCCCATCCCTAGGGGGAGTTGAGGGCTACACCTTC
14 TRBJ2-7 TRBV9 few TRBD1 CASSQGDRSYEQYF TGTGCCAGCAGCCAGGGGGACAGGTCCTACGAGCAGTACTTC
15 TRBJ2-3 TRBV9 - TRBD2 CASSVTGGFADTQYF TGTGCCAGCAGCGTCACGGGGGGGTTCGCAGATACGCAGTATTTT
15 TRBJ2-3 TRBV29-1 - TRBD2 CSFVILAGGTDTQYF TGCAGCTTTGTAATACTAGCGGGGGGGACAGATACGCAGTATTTT
16 TRBJ2-7 TRBV6-6 - TRBD1 CASSYSRGTVQNEQYF TGTGCCAGCAGTTACAGTAGGGGGACAGTACAGAACGAGCAGTACTTC
14 TRBJ1-1 TRBV13 - - CASSLQDMNTEAFF TGTGCCAGCAGCTTACAGGACATGAACACTGAAGCTTTCTTT
16 TRBJ1-5 TRBV5-6 few - CASSSRQSGSNQPQHF TGTGCCAGCAGCTCCAGACAGAGCGGCAGCAATCAGCCCCAGCATTTT
12 TRBJ1-2 TRBV13 large TRBD1 CASSWTGDGYTF TGTGCCAGCAGCTGGACAGGGGATGGCTACACCTTC
16 TRBJ1-6 TRBV4-1 medium-sized - CASSQDDAGTNSPLHF TGCGCCAGCAGCCAAGATGATGCCGGAACGAATTCACCCCTCCACTTT
17 TRBJ2-5 TRBV7-2 - TRBD2 CASSLAGIAGLQETQYF TGTGCCAGCAGCTTAGCTGGGATAGCGGGCCTTCAAGAGACCCAGTACTTC
19 TRBJ2-6 TRBV2 - - CASSEHPGTVLFGANVLTF TGTGCCAGCAGTGAACACCCCGGGACCGTCCTTTTCGGGGCCAACGTCCTGACTTTC
17 TRBJ1-1 TRBV7-2 few - CASSLILGVGVNTEAFF TGTGCCAGCAGCTTAATCCTGGGGGTGGGAGTGAACACTGAAGCTTTCTTT
15 TRBJ2-7 TRBV7-6 - TRBD2 CASSKTSGGEYEQYF TGTGCCAGCAGCAAGACTAGCGGGGGGGAGTACGAGCAGTACTTC
13 TRBJ1-5 TRBV2 few - CASTGDGYQPQHF TGTGCCAGCACTGGGGACGGGTATCAGCCCCAGCATTTT
13 TRBJ1-2 TRBV19 - - CASSMAGGNGYTF TGTGCCAGTAGTATGGCGGGGGGCAATGGCTACACCTTC
15 TRBJ1-2 TRBV5-4 - TRBD1 CASSHPTGGGYGYTF TGTGCCAGCAGCCACCCGACAGGGGGCGGCTATGGCTACACCTTC
15 TRBJ2-1 TRBV4-2 once TRBD2 CASSQQRGSYNEQFF TGTGCCAGCAGCCAACAGCGGGGCTCCTACAATGAGCAGTTCTTC
21 TRBJ2-3 TRBV4-2 few TRBD2 CASSQDYAGRGGFYGTDTQYF TGTGCCAGCAGCCAAGATTACGCCGGGAGGGGGGGGTTCTATGGCACAGATACGCAGTATTTT
18 TRBJ2-3 TRBV5-6 - TRBD2 CASSQYPGLVMGTDTQYF TGTGCCAGCAGCCAATACCCGGGACTAGTCATGGGCACAGATACGCAGTATTTT
14 TRBJ1-1 TRBV6-5 - TRBD1 CASSYTDRGTEAFF TGTGCCAGCAGTTACACCGACAGGGGTACTGAAGCTTTCTTT
14 TRBJ2-7 TRBV5-1 - TRBD2 CASSSSGGAYEQYF TGCGCCAGCAGCAGTAGCGGGGGGGCTTACGAGCAGTACTTC
12 TRBJ1-1 TRBV10-3 few - CAISEGGTEAFF TGTGCCATCAGTGAGGGTGGAACTGAAGCTTTCTTT
14 TRBJ2-2 TRBV7-2 few - CASSFLRVTGELFF TGTGCCAGCAGCTTTCTCAGGGTAACCGGGGAGCTGTTTTTT
14 TRBJ1-1 TRBV7-3 - TRBD1 CASSQTGPNTEAFF TGTGCCAGCAGCCAGACAGGGCCGAACACTGAAGCTTTCTTT
14 TRBJ1-4 TRBV6-6 - TRBD1 CASSFTGGEEKLFF TGTGCCAGCAGTTTTACAGGGGGGGAAGAAAAACTGTTTTTT
14 TRBJ2-2 TRBV2 once TRBD1 CASRRQGNTGELFF TGTGCCAGCAGGCGACAGGGAAACACCGGGGAGCTGTTTTTT
14 TRBJ1-6 TRBV6-1 - - CASRRGERNSPLHF TGTGCCAGCAGGAGAGGGGAGCGAAATTCACCCCTCCACTTT
14 TRBJ2-3 TRBV6-6 - TRBD2 CATALAGGTDTQYF TGTGCCACCGCACTAGCGGGGGGCACAGATACGCAGTATTTT
15 TRBJ1-4 TRBV6-5 - - CASSYSQTPNEKLFF TGTGCCAGCAGTTACTCCCAGACACCTAATGAAAAACTGTTTTTT
16 TRBJ2-3 TRBV5-8 medium-sized TRBD2 CASSLSWTSLTDTQYF TGTGCCAGCAGCTTGTCTTGGACTAGCCTCACAGATACGCAGTATTTT